These 12 T cell receptor beta chains were sequenced from one sample in a study of Ad26.COV2.S vaccination and SARS-CoV-2 variants. Noted treatment: roughly 18 received Ad26.COV2.S at low or high dose, single or two shots; about 5 received placebo; per-sample allocation not given. Sampling took place 63 days after the first vaccine or placebo injection. The table came from immunoSEQ multiplex PCR; TCRdb's copy has only in-frame clones and leaves some out. The sample contains 500,000 or so clones, around 90% of which appear only once. This specimen was peripheral blood, taken in a trial of Ad26.COV2.S vaccine versus placebo. The receptors stem from a person between 18 and 60 years old who received the Ad26.COV2.S COVID-19 vaccine or a placebo.

This chain links TRBV24-1 with TRBJ2-5, with D possibly being TRBD1 or TRBD2 (5 bases each). The V gene lost 7 bases and the J gene lost 4 bases, with 12 bases spanning the gap. Germline CDR1 reads KGHDR; CDR2 reads SFDVKD. The CDR3 runs to 13 residues. In DNA, the CDR3 is TGTGCCACCAGGGGGACCCTCGGAGAGACCCAGTACTTC. Translation gives CATRGTLGETQYF.

V is TRBV5-1 and J is TRBJ2-1; TRBD2 aligns across 11 bases. CDR1 and CDR2 from the germline V gene are SGHRS and YFSETQ. CDR3 size: 17 residues. V was pared by 2 bases and J by 7 bases, with 11 bases of the junction left unmatched. This chain's CDR3 is CASSLAVLAGEGNEQFF. Here the CDR3 DNA reads TGCGCCAGCAGCTTAGCCGTACTAGCGGGAGAGGGGAATGAGCAGTTCTTC.

V and J are TRBV5-1 and TRBJ1-5; D perhaps matches TRBD1 (5 bases). This CDR3 is built from 13 residues. Trimming took off 7 bases at V and 3 bases at J, with 11 bases between the two ends. The germline CDR1 and CDR2 sequences are SGHRS and YFSETQ. CDR3 amino acids: CASAGGDNQPQHF. The CDR3, as DNA: TGCGCCAGCGCCGGGGGGGACAATCAGCCCCAGCATTTT.

This chain connects TRBV27 to TRBJ1-6; D perhaps matches TRBD1 (6 bases). The V gene's germline CDR1 is MNHEY and CDR2 SMNVEV (reference sequence). The CDR3 is 16 amino acids. The ends were cut back, 2 bases at V and 8 bases at J, with 16 bases in the middle. The CDR3 here is CASSLDGTGSYSPLHF. CDR3 bases: TGTGCCAGCAGTTTAGATGGTACAGGGTCATATTCACCCCTCCACTTT.

The chain carries TRBV7-2 and TRBJ2-7; 9 nucleotides agree with TRBD2. Germline loops: CDR1 SGHTA, CDR2 FQGNSA. This CDR3 spans 15 amino acids. The junction had 8 bases not matched to a gene; V was cut back by 1 base and J by 7 bases. The chain's CDR3 is CASSLEGLALAEQYF. CDR3 sequence (DNA): TGTGCCAGCAGCTTAGAGGGACTAGCCCTAGCGGAGCAGTACTTC.

CDR3 sequence reads: CASSLTGNLGNSPLHF. The DNA of the CDR3 is TGTGCCAGCAGCCTAACAGGGAACCTGGGAAATTCACCCCTCCACTTT. The chain combines TRBV11-2 with TRBJ1-6; a weak D match, TRBD1 (6 bases). V lost 5 bases and J 7 bases, leaving 18 bases between the germline ends. Germline V gives CDR1 SGHAT, CDR2 FQNNGV. The CDR3 is 16 residues long.

The V call is TRBV10-3, the J call TRBJ2-5; TRBD2 might be the D (7 bases). CDR1 and CDR2 (germline): ENHRY, SYGVKD. The CDR3 runs 14 residues. V was clipped by 8 bases and J by 4 bases, with 17 bases between them. The CDR3 nucleotides are TGTGCCATCTCCGGGGGGCGATCGGGAGAGACCCAGTACTTC. This gives the protein CAISGGRSGETQYF.

The chain has TRBV30 and TRBJ2-2; D uncertain. Germline V gene sequence: CDR1 GTSNPN, CDR2 SVGIG (reference sequence). V lost 6 bases and J 0 bases, leaving 11 bases between the germline ends. The CDR3 loop spans 14 amino acids. CDR3 sequence reads: CACTGFANTGELFF. The CDR3 nucleotides read TGTGCCTGCACTGGGTTCGCGAACACCGGGGAGCTGTTTTTT.

The chain links TRBV7-9 to TRBJ1-5, with no clear D. This CDR3 region has 14 residues. CDR1 is SEHNR and CDR2 is FQNEAQ in the germline V gene (reference sequence). V lost 5 bases to trimming and J lost 5 bases, with 13 bases between them. In nucleotides, the CDR3 is TGTGCCAGCAGCCCCTCGCGATCCGATCAGCCCCAGCATTTT. Translating gives CASSPSRSDQPQHF.

This clone was found a few times. This chain joins TRBV28 and TRBJ1-2; D gene uncertain. Trimming cost V 2 bases and J 7 bases, with 8 bases left between them. This CDR3 is 12 amino acids long. Germline V gene sequence: CDR1 MDHEN, CDR2 SYDVKM. CDR3 DNA: TGTGCCAGCAGTTTAAGTTTAAGTGGCTACACCTTC. This gives the protein CASSLSLSGYTF.

This chain uses TRBV7-2 with TRBJ2-3, with D perhaps TRBD1 (5 bases). V shed 1 base and J shed 4 bases, with 9 bases lying between them. This CDR3 is 14 amino acids long. Germline V CDR1 and CDR2: SGHTA, FQGNSA. CDR3 in amino acids: CASSLDRGSDTQYF. In DNA form, the CDR3 reads TGTGCCAGCAGCTTAGATAGGGGATCAGATACGCAGTATTTT.

The chain has TRBV4-2 and TRBJ1-2; D is unresolved. The CDR3 consists of 15 residues. Germline lookup yields CDR1 LGHNA and CDR2 YNFKEQ. V was cut by 0 bases and J by 4 bases, with 12 bases left in between. CDR3 DNA sequence: TGTGCCAGCAGCCAAGATTCGGCGGCGGTCTATGGCTACACCTTC. It yields the protein CASSQDSAAVYGYTF.